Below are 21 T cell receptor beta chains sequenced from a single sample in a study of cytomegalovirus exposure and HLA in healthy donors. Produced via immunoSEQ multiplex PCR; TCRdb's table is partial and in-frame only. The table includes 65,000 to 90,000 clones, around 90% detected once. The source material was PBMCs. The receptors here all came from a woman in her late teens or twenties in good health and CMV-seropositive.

CDR3 sequence: CASSWGRVRDEQFF. The CDR3 DNA follows: TGTGCCAGCAGCTGGGGCAGGGTTAGGGATGAGCAGTTCTTC. The chain links TRBV5-4 to TRBJ2-1; D is possibly TRBD1 (5 bases). Germline CDR1 reads SGHNT; CDR2 reads YYREEE (reference sequence). V was clipped by 3 bases and J by 8 bases, with 15 bases between them. The CDR3 is made up of 14 amino acids.

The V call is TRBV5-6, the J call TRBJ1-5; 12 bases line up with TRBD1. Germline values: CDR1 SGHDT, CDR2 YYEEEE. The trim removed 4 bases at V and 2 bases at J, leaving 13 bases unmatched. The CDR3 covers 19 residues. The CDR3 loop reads CASSRDRDRGQGGNQPQHF. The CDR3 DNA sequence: TGTGCCAGCAGCCGAGACCGGGACAGGGGGCAAGGCGGCAATCAGCCCCAGCATTTT.

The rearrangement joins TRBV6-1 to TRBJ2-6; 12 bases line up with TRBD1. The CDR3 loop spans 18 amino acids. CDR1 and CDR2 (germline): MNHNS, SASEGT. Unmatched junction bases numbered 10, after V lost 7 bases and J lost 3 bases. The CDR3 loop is CASNEPGQGAYGANVLTF. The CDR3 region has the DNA TGTGCCAGCAATGAGCCGGGACAGGGGGCCTATGGGGCCAACGTCCTGACTTTC.

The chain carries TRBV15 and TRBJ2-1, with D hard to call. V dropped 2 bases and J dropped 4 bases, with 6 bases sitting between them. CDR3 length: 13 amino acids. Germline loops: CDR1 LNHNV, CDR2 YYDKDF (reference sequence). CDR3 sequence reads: CATSRRIYNEQFF. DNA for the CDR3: TGTGCCACCAGCAGACGTATATACAATGAGCAGTTCTTC.

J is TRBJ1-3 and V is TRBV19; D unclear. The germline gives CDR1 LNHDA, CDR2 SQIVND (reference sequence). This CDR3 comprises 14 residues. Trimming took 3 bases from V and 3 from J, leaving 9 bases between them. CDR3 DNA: TGTGCCAGTAGTATCACCGGGTTTGGAAACACCATATATTTT. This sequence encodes CASSITGFGNTIYF.

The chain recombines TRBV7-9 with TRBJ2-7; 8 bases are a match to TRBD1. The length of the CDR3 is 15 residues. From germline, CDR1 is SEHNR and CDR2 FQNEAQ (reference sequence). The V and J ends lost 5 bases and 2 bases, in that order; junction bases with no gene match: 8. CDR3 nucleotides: TGTGCCAGCAGCGCTCGGACGGACAGGGCCTACGAGCAGTACTTC. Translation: CASSARTDRAYEQYF. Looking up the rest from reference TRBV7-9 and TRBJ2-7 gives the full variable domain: DTGVSQNPRHKITKRGQNVTFRCDPISEHNRLYWYRQTLGQGPEFLTYFQNEAQLEKSRLLSDRFSAERPKGSFSTLEIQRTEQGDSAMYLCASSARTDRAYEQYFGPGTRLTVT.

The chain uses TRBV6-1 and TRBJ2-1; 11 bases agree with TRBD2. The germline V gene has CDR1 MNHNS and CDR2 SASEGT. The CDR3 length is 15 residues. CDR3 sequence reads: CAARRGTSGYNEQFF. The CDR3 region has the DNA TGTGCGGCACGGAGAGGGACTAGCGGCTACAATGAGCAGTTCTTC.

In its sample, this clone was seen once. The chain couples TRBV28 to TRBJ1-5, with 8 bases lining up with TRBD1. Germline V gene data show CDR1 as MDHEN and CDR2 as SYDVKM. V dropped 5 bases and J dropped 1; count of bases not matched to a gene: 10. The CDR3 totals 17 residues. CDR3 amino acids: CASSPRQGIVSNQPQHF. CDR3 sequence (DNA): TGTGCCAGCAGTCCTAGACAGGGGATAGTAAGCAATCAGCCCCAGCATTTT.

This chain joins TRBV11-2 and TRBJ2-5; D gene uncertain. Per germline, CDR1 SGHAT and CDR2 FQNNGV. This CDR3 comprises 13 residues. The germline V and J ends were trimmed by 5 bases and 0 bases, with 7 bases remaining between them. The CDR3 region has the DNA TGTGCCAGCAGCGGGCCTTACCAAGAGACCCAGTACTTC. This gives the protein CASSGPYQETQYF.

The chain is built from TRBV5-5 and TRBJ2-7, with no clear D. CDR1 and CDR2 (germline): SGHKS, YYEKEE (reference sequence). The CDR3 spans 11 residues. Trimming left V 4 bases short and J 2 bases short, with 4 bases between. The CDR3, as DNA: TGTGCCAGCAGCAGCGCCTACGAGCAGTACTTC. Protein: CASSSAYEQYF.

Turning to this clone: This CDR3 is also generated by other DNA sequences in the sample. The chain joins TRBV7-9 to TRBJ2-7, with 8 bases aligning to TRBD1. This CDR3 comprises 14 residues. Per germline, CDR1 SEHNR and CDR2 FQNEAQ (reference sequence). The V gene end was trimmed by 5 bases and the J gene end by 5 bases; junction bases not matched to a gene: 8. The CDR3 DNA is TGTGCCAGCAGCCCCGGACAGGGTAATCACGAGCAGTACTTC. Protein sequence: CASSPGQGNHEQYF.

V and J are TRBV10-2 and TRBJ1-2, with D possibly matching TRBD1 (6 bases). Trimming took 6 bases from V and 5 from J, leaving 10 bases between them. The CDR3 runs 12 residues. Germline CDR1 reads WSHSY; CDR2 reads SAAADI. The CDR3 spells CASRDREYGYTF. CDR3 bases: TGCGCCAGCAGGGACAGAGAATATGGCTACACCTTC.

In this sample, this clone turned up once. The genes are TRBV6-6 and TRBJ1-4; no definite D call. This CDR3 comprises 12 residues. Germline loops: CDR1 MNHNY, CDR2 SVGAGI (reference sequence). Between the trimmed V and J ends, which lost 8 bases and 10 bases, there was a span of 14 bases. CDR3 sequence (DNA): TGTGCCAGCCGGGTCGAGGGCGGAAAACTGTTTTTT. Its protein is CASRVEGGKLFF.

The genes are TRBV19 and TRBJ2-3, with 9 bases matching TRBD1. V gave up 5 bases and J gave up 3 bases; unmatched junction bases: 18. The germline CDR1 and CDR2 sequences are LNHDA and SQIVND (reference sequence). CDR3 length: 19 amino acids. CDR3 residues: CASSHPTGTGMVGTDTQYF. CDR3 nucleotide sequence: TGTGCCAGTAGTCACCCGACGGGGACAGGGATGGTTGGAACAGATACGCAGTATTTT.

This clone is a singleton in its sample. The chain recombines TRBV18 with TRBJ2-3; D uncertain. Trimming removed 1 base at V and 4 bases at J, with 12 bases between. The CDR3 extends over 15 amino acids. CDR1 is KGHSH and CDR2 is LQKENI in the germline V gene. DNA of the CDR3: TGTGCCAGCTCACCACAAACGGGTATCGCAGATACGCAGTATTTT. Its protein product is CASSPQTGIADTQYF. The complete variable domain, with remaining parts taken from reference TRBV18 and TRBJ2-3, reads NAGVMQNPRHLVRRRGQEARLRCSPMKGHSHVYWYRQLPEEGLKFMVYLQKENIIDESGMPKERFSAEFPKEGPSILRIQQVVRGDSAAYFCASSPQTGIADTQYFGPGTRLTVL.

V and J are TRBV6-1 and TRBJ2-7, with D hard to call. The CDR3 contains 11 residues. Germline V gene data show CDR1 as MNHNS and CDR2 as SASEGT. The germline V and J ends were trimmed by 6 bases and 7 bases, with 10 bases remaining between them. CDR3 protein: CASSQGAEQYF. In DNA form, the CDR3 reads TGTGCCAGCAGCCAAGGAGCAGAGCAGTACTTC.

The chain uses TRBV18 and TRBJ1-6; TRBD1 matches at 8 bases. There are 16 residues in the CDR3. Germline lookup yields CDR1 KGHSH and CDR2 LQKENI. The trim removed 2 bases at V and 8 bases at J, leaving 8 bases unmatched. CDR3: CASSPLDRGIDSPLHF. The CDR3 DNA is TGTGCCAGCTCACCATTAGACAGGGGCATTGATTCACCCCTCCACTTT.

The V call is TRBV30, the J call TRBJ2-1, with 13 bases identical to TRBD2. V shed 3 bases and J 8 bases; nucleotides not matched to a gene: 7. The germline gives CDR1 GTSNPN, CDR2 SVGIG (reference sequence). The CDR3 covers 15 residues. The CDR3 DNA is TGTGCCTGGAGCCTAGGGACTAGCGGGATCGATGAGCAGTTCTTC. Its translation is CAWSLGTSGIDEQFF.

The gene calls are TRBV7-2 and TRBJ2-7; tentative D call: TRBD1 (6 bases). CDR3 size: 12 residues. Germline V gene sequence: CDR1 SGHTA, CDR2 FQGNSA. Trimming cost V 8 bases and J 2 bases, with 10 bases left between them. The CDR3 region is CASRRDTYEQYF. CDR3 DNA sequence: TGTGCCAGCCGCCGGGACACCTACGAGCAGTACTTC.

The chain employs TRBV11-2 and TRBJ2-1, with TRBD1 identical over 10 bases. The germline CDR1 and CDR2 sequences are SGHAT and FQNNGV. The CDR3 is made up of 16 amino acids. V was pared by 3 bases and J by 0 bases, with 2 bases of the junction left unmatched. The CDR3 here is CASSFWDRGSYNEQFF. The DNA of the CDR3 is TGTGCCAGCAGCTTTTGGGACAGGGGCTCCTACAATGAGCAGTTCTTC.

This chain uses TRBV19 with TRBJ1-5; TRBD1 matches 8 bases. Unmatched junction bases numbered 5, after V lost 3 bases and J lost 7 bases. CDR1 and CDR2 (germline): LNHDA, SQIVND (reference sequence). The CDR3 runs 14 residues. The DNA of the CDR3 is TGTGCCAGTAGTATCGACAGGGGAGGACAGCCCCAGCATTTT. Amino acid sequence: CASSIDRGGQPQHF.